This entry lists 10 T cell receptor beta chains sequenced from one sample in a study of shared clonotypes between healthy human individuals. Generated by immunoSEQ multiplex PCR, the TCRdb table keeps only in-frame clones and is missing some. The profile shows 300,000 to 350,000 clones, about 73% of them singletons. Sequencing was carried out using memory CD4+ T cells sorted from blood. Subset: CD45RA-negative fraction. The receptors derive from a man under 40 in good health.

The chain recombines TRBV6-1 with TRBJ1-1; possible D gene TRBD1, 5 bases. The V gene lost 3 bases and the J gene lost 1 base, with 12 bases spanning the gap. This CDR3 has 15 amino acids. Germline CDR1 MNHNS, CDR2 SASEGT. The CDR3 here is CASSEFVGGNTEAFF. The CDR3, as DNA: TGTGCCAGCAGTGAGTTCGTTGGGGGGAACACTGAAGCTTTCTTT.

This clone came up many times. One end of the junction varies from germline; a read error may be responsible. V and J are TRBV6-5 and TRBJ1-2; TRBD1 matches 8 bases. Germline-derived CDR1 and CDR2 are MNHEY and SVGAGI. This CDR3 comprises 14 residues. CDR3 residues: CAISRDRLSYGYTF. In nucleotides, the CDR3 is TGTGCCATCAGTCGGGACAGGCTGTCCTATGGCTACACCTTC.

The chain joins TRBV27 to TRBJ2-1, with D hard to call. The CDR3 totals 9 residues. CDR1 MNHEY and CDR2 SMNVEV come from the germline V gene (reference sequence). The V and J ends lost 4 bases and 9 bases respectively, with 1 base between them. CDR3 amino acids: CASSSEQFF. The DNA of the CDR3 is TGTGCCAGCAGTTCTGAGCAGTTCTTC.

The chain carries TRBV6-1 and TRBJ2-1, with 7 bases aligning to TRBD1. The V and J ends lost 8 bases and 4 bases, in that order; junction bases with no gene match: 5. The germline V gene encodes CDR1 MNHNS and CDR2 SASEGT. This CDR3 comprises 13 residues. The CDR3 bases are TGTGCCAGCGCGACAGGGCTTTACAATGAGCAGTTCTTC. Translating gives CASATGLYNEQFF.

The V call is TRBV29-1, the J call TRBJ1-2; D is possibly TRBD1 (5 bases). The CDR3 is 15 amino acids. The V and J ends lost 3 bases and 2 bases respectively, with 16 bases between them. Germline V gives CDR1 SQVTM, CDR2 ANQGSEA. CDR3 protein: CSVEGVGARNYGYTF. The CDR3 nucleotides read TGCAGCGTTGAGGGGGTCGGGGCGAGGAACTATGGCTACACCTTC.

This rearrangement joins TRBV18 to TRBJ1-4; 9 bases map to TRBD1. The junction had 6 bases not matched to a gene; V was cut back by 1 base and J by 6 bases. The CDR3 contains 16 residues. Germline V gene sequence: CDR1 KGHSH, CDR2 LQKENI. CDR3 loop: CASSPRQGGSHEKLFF. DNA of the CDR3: TGTGCCAGCTCACCACGACAGGGGGGAAGTCATGAAAAACTGTTTTTT.

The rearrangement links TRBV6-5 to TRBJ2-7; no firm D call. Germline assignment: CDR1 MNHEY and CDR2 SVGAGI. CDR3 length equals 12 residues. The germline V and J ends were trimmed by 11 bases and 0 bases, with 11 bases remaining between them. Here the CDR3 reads CASARNSYEQYF. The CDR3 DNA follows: TGTGCCTCGGCCAGAAACTCCTACGAGCAGTACTTC.

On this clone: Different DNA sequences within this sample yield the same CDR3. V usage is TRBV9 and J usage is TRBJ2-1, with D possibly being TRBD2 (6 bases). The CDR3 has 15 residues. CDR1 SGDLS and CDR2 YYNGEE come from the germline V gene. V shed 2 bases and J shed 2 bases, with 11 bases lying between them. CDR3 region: CASSVGSGTYNEQFF. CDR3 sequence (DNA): TGTGCCAGCAGCGTTGGTAGCGGTACCTACAATGAGCAGTTCTTC.

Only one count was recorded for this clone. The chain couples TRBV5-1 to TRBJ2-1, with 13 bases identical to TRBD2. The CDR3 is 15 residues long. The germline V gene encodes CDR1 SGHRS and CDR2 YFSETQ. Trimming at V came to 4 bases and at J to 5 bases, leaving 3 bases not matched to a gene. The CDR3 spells CASSTGTSGNNEQFF. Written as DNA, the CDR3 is TGCGCCAGCAGCACCGGGACTAGCGGGAACAATGAGCAGTTCTTC.

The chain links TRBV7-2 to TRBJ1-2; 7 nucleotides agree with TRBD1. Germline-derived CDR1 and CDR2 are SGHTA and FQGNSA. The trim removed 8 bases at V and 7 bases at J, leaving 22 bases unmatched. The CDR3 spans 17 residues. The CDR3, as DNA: TGTGCCAGCTTCAGCAGCTTAGCGGTAGGCAGGGGGTTTGGCTACACCTTC. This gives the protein CASFSSLAVGRGFGYTF. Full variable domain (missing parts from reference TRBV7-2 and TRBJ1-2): GAGVSQSPSNKVTEKGKDVELRCDPISGHTALYWYRQSLGQGLEFLIYFQGNSAPDKSGLPSDRFSAERTGGSVSTLTIQRTQQEDSAVYLCASFSSLAVGRGFGYTFGSGTRLTVV.